Presented here are 9 T cell receptor beta chains from one specimen sequenced in a study of T-cell memory formation after mild COVID-19. TCRdb reprocessed the 5' RACE reads via MiXCR and lists one record per CDR3 protein. The sample lists 110,000 or so distinct CDR3 sequences; about 20% were seen once. The sequencing input was PBMCs or a T cell subset sorted from them (not recorded which). These receptors came from a man aged 18-30 years who had mild COVID-19 (a few samples of this study predate the infection). Cell type and time point are not known.

The CDR3 loop is CASSQVAGEPFGQFF. CDR3 nucleotide sequence: TGTGCCAGCAGCCAAGTTGCGGGGGAGCCCTTCGGGCAGTTCTTC. The chain combines TRBV3-1 with TRBJ2-1, with 7 bases matching TRBD2. From germline, CDR1 is LGHDT and CDR2 YNNKEL (reference sequence). With 1 base clipped from V and 12 bases from J, the junction kept 12 bases outside the gene matches. The CDR3 sequence is 15 residues long.

In its sample, this clonotype was seen a few times. The V gene is TRBV7-2, the J gene TRBJ2-1; no reliable D call. This CDR3 has 15 amino acids. V dropped 3 bases and J dropped 2 bases, with 11 bases sitting between them. The V gene's germline CDR1 is SGHTA and CDR2 FQGNSA. The CDR3 region is CASSLDAPTYNEQFF. The CDR3 DNA is TGTGCCAGCAGCTTGGATGCTCCTACCTACAATGAGCAGTTCTTC.

This chain uses TRBV9 with TRBJ1-2; D not certain. The germline V gene encodes CDR1 SGDLS and CDR2 YYNGEE. CDR3 length: 13 residues. Trimming left V 0 bases short and J 4 bases short, with 7 bases between. In DNA form, the CDR3 reads TGTGCCAGCAGCGTAGACAGCTCCTATGGCTACACCTTC. Protein: CASSVDSSYGYTF.

This clonotype appeared a single time. The gene calls are TRBV5-1 and TRBJ1-1; D is unresolved. Trimming shortened V by 0 bases and J by 1 base, and 7 bases separated the two germline ends. The germline CDR1 and CDR2 sequences are SGHRS and YFSETQ. This CDR3 spans 14 amino acids. CDR3 amino acids: CASSLVQPNTEAFF. The DNA of the CDR3 is TGCGCCAGCAGCTTGGTACAGCCGAACACTGAAGCTTTCTTT. Full variable domain (remainder filled in from reference TRBV5-1 and TRBJ1-1): KAGVTQTPRYLIKTRGQQVTLSCSPISGHRSVSWYQQTPGQGLQFLFEYFSETQRNKGNFPGRFSGRQFSNSRSEMNVSTLELGDSALYLCASSLVQPNTEAFFGQGTRLTVV.

V gene TRBV20-1 combines with J gene TRBJ1-1; unclear D gene. Trimming removed 1 base from V and 1 base from J, with 4 bases in between. Germline CDR1 DFQATT, CDR2 SNEGSKA (reference sequence). CDR3 length: 12 residues. The CDR3 here is CSARVPNTEAFF. CDR3 nucleotide sequence: TGCAGTGCTAGAGTACCGAACACTGAAGCTTTCTTT.

The chain links TRBV9 to TRBJ2-2, with D possibly TRBD1 on 5 matching bases. This CDR3 comprises 14 residues. Trimming pared 3 bases from V and 6 bases from J, leaving 12 bases between. Germline values: CDR1 SGDLS, CDR2 YYNGEE. This CDR3 is CASSEPLGAGELFF. The CDR3 DNA reads as TGTGCCAGCAGCGAGCCCTTAGGGGCCGGGGAGCTGTTTTTT.

The chain recombines TRBV7-8 with TRBJ2-2, with D perhaps matching TRBD2 (5 bases). Germline assignment: CDR1 SGHVS and CDR2 FQNEAQ. V dropped 4 bases and J dropped 2 bases, with 17 bases sitting between them. The length of the CDR3 is 17 residues. CDR3 in DNA: TGTGCCAGCAGCTCCCCTGCTACGGCTAGCAACACCGGGGAGCTGTTTTTT. Residues: CASSSPATASNTGELFF. Complete variable domain (other parts from reference TRBV7-8 and TRBJ2-2): GAGVSQSPRYKVAKRGQDVALRCDPISGHVSLFWYQQALGQGPEFLTYFQNEAQLDKSGLPSDRFFAERPEGSVSTLKIQRTQQEDSAVYLCASSSPATASNTGELFFGEGSRLTVL.

This clonotype showed up just a few times. The chain has TRBV10-3 and TRBJ1-1; D may be TRBD1 (5 bases). With 10 bases removed from V and 0 bases from J, the gap between germline ends came to 12 bases. The CDR3 sequence is 13 residues long. Germline V gene sequence: CDR1 ENHRY, CDR2 SYGVKD. Written as DNA, the CDR3 is TGTGCCAGCGGGGGAAAAATGAACACTGAAGCTTTCTTT. This translates into CASGGKMNTEAFF.

This clonotype was counted only a few times. The chain carries TRBV9 and TRBJ2-7, with a weak D call TRBD1 (6 bases). Per germline, CDR1 SGDLS and CDR2 YYNGEE. Deletions cut 0 bases from V and 2 bases from J, with 12 bases between. This CDR3 has 15 residues. The CDR3 nucleotides read TGTGCCAGCAGCGTAGGGCCAGGGGCAACCTACGAGCAGTACTTC. It yields the protein CASSVGPGATYEQYF. Full variable domain (rest looked up from reference TRBV9 and TRBJ2-7): DSGVTQTPKHLITATGQRVTLRCSPRSGDLSVYWYQQSLDQGLQFLIQYYNGEERAKGNILERFSAQQFPDLHSELNLSSLELGDSALYFCASSVGPGATYEQYFGPGTRLTVT.